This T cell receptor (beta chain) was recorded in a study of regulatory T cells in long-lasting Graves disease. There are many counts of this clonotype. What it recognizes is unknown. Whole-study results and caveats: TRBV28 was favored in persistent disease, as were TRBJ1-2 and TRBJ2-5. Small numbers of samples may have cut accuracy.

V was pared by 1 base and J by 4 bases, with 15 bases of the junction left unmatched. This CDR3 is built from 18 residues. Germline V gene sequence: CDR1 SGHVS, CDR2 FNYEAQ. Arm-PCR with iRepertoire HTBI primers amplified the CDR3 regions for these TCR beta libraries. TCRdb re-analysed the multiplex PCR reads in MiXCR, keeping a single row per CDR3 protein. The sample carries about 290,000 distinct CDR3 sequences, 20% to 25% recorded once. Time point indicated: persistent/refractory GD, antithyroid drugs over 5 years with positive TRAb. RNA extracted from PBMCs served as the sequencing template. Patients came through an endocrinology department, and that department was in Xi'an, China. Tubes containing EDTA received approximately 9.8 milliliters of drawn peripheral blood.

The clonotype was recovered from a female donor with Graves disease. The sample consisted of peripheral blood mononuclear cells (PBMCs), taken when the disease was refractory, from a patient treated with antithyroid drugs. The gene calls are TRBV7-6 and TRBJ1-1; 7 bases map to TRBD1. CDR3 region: CASSLEVLGTQGSTEAFF. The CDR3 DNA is TGTGCCAGCAGCTTAGAGGTTTTGGGGACACAGGGGTCCACTGAAGCTTTCTTT.